This T cell receptor (beta chain) emerged from a study of blood T cell repertoires in COVID-19. Background on the study: T cells, B-cell-depleted T cells, or PBMCs supplied cDNA or gDNA.

In the original processing: Amplification of reference gene primers was used by the study to estimate nucleated cell counts. Generated by immunoSEQ multiplex PCR, the TCRdb table keeps only in-frame clones and is missing some. Clonal size and the V and J genes are those of that table, whereas D and trimming came from the DNA. The sample includes 100,000 or so clones, about 90% seen only once; the top ten take around a tenth. Trimming cost V 4 bases and J 2 bases, with 4 bases left between them. The CDR3 is 12 residues long. The specimen sequenced was peripheral blood. This chain uses TRBV12-3 or TRBV12-4 with TRBJ2-3; D gene unclear. This receptor was identified in a woman aged 25 to 39 with acute or convalescent COVID-19. In DNA form, the CDR3 reads TGTGCCAGCAGTTCTAACACAGATACGCAGTATTTT. Protein product: CASSSNTDTQYF.